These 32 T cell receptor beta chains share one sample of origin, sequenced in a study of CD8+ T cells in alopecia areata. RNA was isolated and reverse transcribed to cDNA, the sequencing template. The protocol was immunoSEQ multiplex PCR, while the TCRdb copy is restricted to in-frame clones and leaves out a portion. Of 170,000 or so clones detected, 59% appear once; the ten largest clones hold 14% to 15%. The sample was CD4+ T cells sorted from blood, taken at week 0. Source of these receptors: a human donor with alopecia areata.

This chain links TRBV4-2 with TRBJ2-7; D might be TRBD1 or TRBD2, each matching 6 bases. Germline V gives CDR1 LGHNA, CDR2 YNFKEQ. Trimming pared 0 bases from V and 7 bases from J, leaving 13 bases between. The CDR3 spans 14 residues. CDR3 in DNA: TGTGCCAGCAGCCAAGAAGTGGGGGCGGGGGAGCAGTACTTC. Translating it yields CASSQEVGAGEQYF.

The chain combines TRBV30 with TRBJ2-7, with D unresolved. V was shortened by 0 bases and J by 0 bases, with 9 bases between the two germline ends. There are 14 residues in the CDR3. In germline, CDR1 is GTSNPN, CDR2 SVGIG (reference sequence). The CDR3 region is CAWSVGRSSYEQYF. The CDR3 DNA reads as TGTGCCTGGAGTGTCGGCCGGAGCTCCTACGAGCAGTACTTC.

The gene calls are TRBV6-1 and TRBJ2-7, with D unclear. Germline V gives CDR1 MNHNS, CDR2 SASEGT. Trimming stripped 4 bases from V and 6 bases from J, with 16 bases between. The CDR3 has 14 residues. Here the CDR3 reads CASSAPGLLGEQYF. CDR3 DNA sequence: TGTGCCAGCAGTGCACCCGGCCTGCTAGGCGAGCAGTACTTC.

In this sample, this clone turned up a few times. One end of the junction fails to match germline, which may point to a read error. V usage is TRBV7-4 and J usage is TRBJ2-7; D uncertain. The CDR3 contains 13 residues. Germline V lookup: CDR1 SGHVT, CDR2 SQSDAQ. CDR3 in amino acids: CASSSTYPNYPNF. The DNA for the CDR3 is TGTGCCAGCAGCTCCACATACCCCAATTATCCGAATTTC.

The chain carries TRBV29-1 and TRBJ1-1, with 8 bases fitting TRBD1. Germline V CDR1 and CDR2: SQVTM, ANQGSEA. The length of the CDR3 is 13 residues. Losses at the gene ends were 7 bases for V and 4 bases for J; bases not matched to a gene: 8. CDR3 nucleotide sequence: TGCAGCGCCGAAGACAGGGGAGGCACTGAAGCTTTCTTT. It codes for CSAEDRGGTEAFF.

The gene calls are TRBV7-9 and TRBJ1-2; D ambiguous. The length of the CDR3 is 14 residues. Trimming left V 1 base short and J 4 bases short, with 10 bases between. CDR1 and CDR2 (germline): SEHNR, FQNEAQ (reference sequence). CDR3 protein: CASSLEAVGYGYTF. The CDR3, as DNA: TGTGCCAGCAGCTTAGAAGCGGTCGGCTATGGCTACACCTTC. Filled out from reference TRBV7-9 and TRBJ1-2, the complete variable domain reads DTGVSQNPRHKITKRGQNVTFRCDPISEHNRLYWYRQTLGQGPEFLTYFQNEAQLEKSRLLSDRFSAERPKGSFSTLEIQRTEQGDSAMYLCASSLEAVGYGYTFGSGTRLTVV.

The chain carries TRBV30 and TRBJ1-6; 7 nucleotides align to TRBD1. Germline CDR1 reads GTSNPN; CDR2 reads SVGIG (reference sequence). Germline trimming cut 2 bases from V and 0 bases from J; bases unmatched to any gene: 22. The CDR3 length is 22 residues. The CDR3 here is CAWSRTGGSFMDPSSYNSPLHF. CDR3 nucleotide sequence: TGTGCCTGGAGTCGGACAGGCGGGTCGTTCATGGACCCGAGCTCCTATAATTCACCCCTCCACTTT.

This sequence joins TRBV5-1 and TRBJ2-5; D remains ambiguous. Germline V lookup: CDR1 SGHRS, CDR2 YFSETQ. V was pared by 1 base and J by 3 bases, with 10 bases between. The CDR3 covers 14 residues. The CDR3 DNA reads TGCGCCAGCAGCTTGCTCCCAGCTAAAGAGACCCAGTACTTC. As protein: CASSLLPAKETQYF.

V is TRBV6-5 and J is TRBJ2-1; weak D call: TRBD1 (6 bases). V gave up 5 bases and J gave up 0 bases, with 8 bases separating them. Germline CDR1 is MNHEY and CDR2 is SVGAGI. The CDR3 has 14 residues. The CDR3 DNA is TGTGCCAGCAGTACAGGGAGCTCCTACAATGAGCAGTTCTTC. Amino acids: CASSTGSSYNEQFF.

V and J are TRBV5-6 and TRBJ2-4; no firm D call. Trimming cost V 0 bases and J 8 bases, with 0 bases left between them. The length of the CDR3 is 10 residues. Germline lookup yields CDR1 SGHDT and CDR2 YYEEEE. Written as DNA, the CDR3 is TGTGCCAGCAGCTTGGACATTCAGTACTTC. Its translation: CASSLDIQYF.

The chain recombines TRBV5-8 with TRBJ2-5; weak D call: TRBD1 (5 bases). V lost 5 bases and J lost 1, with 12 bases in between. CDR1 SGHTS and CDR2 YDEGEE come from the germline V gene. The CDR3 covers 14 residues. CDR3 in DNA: TGTGCCAGCAGATCTGACAGATTCCAAGAGACCCAGTACTTC. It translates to CASRSDRFQETQYF.

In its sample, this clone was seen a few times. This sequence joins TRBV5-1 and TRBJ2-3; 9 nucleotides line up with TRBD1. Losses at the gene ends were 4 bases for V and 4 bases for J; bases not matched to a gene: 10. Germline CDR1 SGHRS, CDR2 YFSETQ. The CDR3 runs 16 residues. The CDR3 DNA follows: TGCGCCAGCAGCCCGGGACAGGGAAAAGGTGCAGATACGCAGTATTTT. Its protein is CASSPGQGKGADTQYF.

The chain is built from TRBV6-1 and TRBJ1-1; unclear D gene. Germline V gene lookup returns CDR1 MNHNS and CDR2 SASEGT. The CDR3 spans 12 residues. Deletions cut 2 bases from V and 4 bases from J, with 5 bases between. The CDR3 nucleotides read TGTGCCAGCAGTGAAAGGGCCACTGAAGCTTTCTTT. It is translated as CASSERATEAFF.

In DNA form, the CDR3 reads TGTGCCAGCAGCTTAGGCGGGGGTAGAGACACTGAAGCTTTCTTT. Translating gives CASSLGGGRDTEAFF. The rearrangement joins TRBV7-9 to TRBJ1-1; possible D gene TRBD1, 5 bases. V shed 1 base and J shed 3 bases, with 12 bases lying between them. Looked up from germline, CDR1 is SEHNR and CDR2 is FQNEAQ (reference sequence). This CDR3 contains 15 residues.

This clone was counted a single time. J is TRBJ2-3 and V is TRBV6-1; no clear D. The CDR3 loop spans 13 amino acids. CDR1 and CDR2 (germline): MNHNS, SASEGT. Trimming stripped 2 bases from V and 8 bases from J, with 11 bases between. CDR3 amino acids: CASSETLASTQYF. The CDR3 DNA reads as TGTGCCAGCAGTGAAACATTGGCATCTACGCAGTATTTT.

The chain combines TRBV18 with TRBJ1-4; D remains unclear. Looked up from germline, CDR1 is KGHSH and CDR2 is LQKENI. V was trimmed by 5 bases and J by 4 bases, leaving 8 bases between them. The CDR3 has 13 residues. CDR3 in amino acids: CASSTGLNEKLFF. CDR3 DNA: TGTGCCAGCTCAACGGGCCTTAATGAAAAACTGTTTTTT.

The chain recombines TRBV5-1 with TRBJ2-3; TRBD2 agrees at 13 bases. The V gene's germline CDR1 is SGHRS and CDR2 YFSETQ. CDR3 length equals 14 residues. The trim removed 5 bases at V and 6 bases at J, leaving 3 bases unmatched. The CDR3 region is CASSRTSGGDTQYF. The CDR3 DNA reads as TGCGCCAGCAGTCGGACTAGCGGGGGTGATACGCAGTATTTT.

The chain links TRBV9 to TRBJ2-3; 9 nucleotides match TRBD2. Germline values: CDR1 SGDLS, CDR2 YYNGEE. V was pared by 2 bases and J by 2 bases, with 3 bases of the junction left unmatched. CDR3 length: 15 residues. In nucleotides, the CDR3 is TGTGCCAGCAGCGTCCTAGCGGGAAACACAGATACGCAGTATTTT. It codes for CASSVLAGNTDTQYF.

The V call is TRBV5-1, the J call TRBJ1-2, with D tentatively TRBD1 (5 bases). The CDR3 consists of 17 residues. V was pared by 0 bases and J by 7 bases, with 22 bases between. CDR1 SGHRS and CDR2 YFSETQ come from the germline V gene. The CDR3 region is CASSLGDPQSTFRGYTF. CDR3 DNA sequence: TGCGCCAGCAGCTTGGGGGACCCCCAGAGTACTTTTCGTGGCTACACCTTC.

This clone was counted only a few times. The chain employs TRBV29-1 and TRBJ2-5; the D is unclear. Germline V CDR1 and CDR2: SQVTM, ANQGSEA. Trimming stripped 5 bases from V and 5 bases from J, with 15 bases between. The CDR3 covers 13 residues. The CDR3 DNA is TGCAGCGTTTCCGCAATGCTCGTGGAGACCCAGTACTTC. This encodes CSVSAMLVETQYF.

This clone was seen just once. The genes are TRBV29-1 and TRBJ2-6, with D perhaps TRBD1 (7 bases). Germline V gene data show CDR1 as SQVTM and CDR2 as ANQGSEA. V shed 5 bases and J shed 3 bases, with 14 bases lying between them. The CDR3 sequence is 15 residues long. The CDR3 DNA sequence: TGCAGCGTTCAGGAGGGGGCGAGTGGGGCCAACGTCCTGACTTTC. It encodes CSVQEGASGANVLTF.

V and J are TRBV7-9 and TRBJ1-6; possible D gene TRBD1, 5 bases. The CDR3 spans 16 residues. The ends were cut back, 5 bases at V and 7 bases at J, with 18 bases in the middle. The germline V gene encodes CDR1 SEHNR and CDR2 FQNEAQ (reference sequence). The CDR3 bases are TGTGCCAGCAGCGAACTCAGGGTATTTGGAAATTCACCCCTCCACTTT. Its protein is CASSELRVFGNSPLHF.

CDR3 loop: CASSTQRGQETQYF. As DNA, the CDR3 is TGTGCCAGCAGTACTCAGCGGGGGCAAGAGACCCAGTACTTC. The gene calls are TRBV2 and TRBJ2-5; 8 bases align to TRBD2. V shed 5 bases and J 2 bases; nucleotides not matched to a gene: 4. The CDR3 has 14 amino acids. Germline V CDR1 and CDR2: SNHLY, FYNNEI. Full variable domain (remainder filled in from reference TRBV2 and TRBJ2-5): EPEVTQTPSHQVTQMGQEVILRCVPISNHLYFYWYRQILGQKVEFLVSFYNNEISEKSEIFDDQFSVERPDGSNFTLKIRSTKLEDSAMYFCASSTQRGQETQYFGPGTRLLVL.

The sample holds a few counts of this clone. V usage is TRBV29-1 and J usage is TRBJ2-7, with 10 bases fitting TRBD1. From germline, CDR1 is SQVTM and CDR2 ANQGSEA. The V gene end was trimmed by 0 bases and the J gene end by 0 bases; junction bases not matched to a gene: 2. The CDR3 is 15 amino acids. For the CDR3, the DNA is TGCAGCGTTGAAGATCGGACAGGGGGCTCCTACGAGCAGTACTTC. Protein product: CSVEDRTGGSYEQYF.

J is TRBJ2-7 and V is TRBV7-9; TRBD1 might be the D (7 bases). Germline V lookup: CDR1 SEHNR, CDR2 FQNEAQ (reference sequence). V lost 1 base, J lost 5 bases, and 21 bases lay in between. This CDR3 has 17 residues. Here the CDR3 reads CASSLVVGAGGINEQYF. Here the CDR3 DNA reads TGTGCCAGCAGCTTAGTTGTTGGGGCAGGGGGGATCAACGAGCAGTACTTC. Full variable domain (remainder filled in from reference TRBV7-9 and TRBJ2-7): DTGVSQNPRHKITKRGQNVTFRCDPISEHNRLYWYRQTLGQGPEFLTYFQNEAQLEKSRLLSDRFSAERPKGSFSTLEIQRTEQGDSAMYLCASSLVVGAGGINEQYFGPGTRLTVT.

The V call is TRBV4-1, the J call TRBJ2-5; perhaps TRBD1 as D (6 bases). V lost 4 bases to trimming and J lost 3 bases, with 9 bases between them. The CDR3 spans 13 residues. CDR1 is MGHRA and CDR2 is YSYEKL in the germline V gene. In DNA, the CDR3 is TGCGCCAGCAGCCCCAGGGGCGAAGAGACCCAGTACTTC. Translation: CASSPRGEETQYF.

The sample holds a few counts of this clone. The CDR3, as DNA: TGTGCCAGCAGCCGGACAGGGGTTTCACCTTATAATGAGCAGTTCTTC. The encoded protein is CASSRTGVSPYNEQFF. The rearrangement links TRBV2 to TRBJ2-1, with 9 positions matching TRBD1. The ends lost 6 bases at V and 7 bases at J; junction bases unmatched: 13. The V gene's germline CDR1 is SNHLY and CDR2 FYNNEI. The CDR3 has 16 amino acids.

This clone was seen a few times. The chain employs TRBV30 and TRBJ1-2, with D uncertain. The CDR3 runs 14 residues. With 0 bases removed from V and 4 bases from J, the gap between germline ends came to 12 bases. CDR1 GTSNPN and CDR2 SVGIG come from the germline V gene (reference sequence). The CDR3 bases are TGTGCCTGGAGTGTACCCCTGTCCCCCTATGGCTACACCTTC. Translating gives CAWSVPLSPYGYTF.

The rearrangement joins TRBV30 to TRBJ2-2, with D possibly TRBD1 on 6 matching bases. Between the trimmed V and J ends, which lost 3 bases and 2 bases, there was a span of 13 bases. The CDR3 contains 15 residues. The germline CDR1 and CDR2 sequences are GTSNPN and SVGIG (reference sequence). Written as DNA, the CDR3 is TGTGCCTGGAGCGTAAGACAGGTCAACACCGGGGAGCTGTTTTTT. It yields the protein CAWSVRQVNTGELFF.

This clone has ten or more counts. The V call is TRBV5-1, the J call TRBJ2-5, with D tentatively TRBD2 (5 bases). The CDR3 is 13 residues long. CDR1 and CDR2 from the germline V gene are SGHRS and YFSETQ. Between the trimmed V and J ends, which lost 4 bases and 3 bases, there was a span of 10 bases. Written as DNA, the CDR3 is TGCGCCAGCAGCGGTCAGCGGAAAGAGACCCAGTACTTC. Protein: CASSGQRKETQYF.

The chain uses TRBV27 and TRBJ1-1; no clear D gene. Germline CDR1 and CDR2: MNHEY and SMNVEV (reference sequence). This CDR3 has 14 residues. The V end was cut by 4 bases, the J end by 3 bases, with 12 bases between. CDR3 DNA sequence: TGTGCCAGCAGTTACGGGCGATTGGACACTGAAGCTTTCTTT. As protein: CASSYGRLDTEAFF.

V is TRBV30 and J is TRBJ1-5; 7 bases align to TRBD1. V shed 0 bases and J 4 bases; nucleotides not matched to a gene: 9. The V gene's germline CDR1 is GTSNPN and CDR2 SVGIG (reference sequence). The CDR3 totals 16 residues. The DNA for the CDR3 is TGTGCCTGGAGTGTAAGGGGCAGGGGGAAGAATCAGCCCCAGCATTTT. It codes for CAWSVRGRGKNQPQHF.